A single sample is the source of the 20 T cell receptor beta chains below, sequenced in a study of blood T cells in healthy people across ages. Sample-barcoded 5' priming and a J-beta primer mix drove a second PCR of about 6 to 12 cycles. TCRdb re-called the 5' RACE reads with MiXCR, one entry per CDR3 protein. The table lists some 1.4 million distinct CDR3 sequences, approximately 42% of them singletons. Sequenced sample: blood. The receptors were gathered from a young woman in good health.

The rearrangement joins TRBV28 to TRBJ2-7; tentatively, D is TRBD1 or TRBD2 (6 bases each). Germline-derived CDR1 and CDR2 are MDHEN and SYDVKM. The CDR3 sequence is 12 residues long. V shed 3 bases and J shed 9 bases, with 12 bases lying between them. In DNA, the CDR3 is TGTGCCAGCAGTTTGGTAGGGGGGCGGCAGTACTTC. Its protein is CASSLVGGRQYF.

The chain joins TRBV4-2 to TRBJ2-5; tentatively, D is TRBD1 (7 bases). The CDR3 is 18 residues long. Germline V gene sequence: CDR1 LGHNA, CDR2 YNFKEQ. Trimming pared 0 bases from V and 2 bases from J, leaving 19 bases between. CDR3 DNA: TGTGCCAGCAGCCAAGAGGTATGGCAGGGGGGCCCTCAAGAGACCCAGTACTTC. The encoded protein is CASSQEVWQGGPQETQYF.

The rearrangement joins TRBV30 to TRBJ2-5; D is perhaps TRBD1 or TRBD2 (5 bases each). The CDR3 spans 14 residues. The V gene's germline CDR1 is GTSNPN and CDR2 SVGIG (reference sequence). The V gene lost 4 bases and the J gene lost 2 bases, with 14 bases spanning the gap. This CDR3 is CAWTKGSAQETQYF. The CDR3 DNA sequence: TGTGCCTGGACTAAGGGGAGCGCACAAGAGACCCAGTACTTC.

Notes on this clonotype: Since the CDR3 does not end with the conserved phenylalanine or tryptophan, this likely comes from a read error. V usage is TRBV20-1 and J usage is TRBJ1-6; D is unresolved. The V end lost 6 bases, the J end lost 8 bases, and 17 bases lay between the germline ends. The length of the CDR3 is 14 residues. Germline V gene data show CDR1 as DFQATT and CDR2 as SNEGSKA (reference sequence). The CDR3 spells CSAQKPQRDSPLHV. The CDR3 region has the DNA TGCAGTGCCCAAAAACCACAGCGAGATTCACCCCTCCACGTT.

The chain joins TRBV20-1 to TRBJ2-1, with D perhaps assigned TRBD1 or TRBD2 (5 bases each). Trimming removed 1 base at V and 0 bases at J, with 13 bases between. The CDR3 loop spans 16 amino acids. Per the germline V gene, CDR1 is DFQATT and CDR2 is SNEGSKA (reference sequence). The CDR3 spells CSARVERTSSYNEQFF. In DNA, the CDR3 is TGCAGTGCTAGAGTGGAGCGGACAAGCTCCTACAATGAGCAGTTCTTC.

The V and J genes are TRBV20-1 and TRBJ2-4; no clear D gene. Trimming took 2 bases from V and 3 from J, leaving 14 bases between them. This CDR3 contains 15 residues. The V gene's germline CDR1 is DFQATT and CDR2 SNEGSKA (reference sequence). The chain's CDR3 is CSARRRFLVKNIQYF. The CDR3, as DNA: TGCAGTGCTAGACGCAGGTTTTTGGTCAAAAACATTCAGTACTTC.

The chain combines TRBV5-1 with TRBJ1-1; 8 nucleotides agree with TRBD1. Germline assignment: CDR1 SGHRS and CDR2 YFSETQ. J lost 3 bases, V lost 1 base, and 5 bases had no gene match. The CDR3 has 15 amino acids. The CDR3 DNA reads TGCGCCAGCAGCTTGACGCCGGGACAGGACACTGAAGCTTTCTTT. Translating it yields CASSLTPGQDTEAFF.

The rearrangement joins TRBV12-3 or TRBV12-4 to TRBJ2-1; D is ambiguous. The CDR3 extends over 12 amino acids. V lost 1 base, J lost 13 bases, and 11 bases lay in between. CDR3 in amino acids: CASSLEGLVQFF. The CDR3 nucleotides read TGTGCCAGCAGTTTAGAAGGGCTAGTACAGTTCTTC.

The chain recombines TRBV11-3 with TRBJ2-1; the D call may be TRBD1 or TRBD2 (5 bases each). The end of the DNA fits TRBJ2-7 better, so the J call may be wrong. The CDR3 is 15 residues long. The germline CDR1 and CDR2 sequences are SGHNT and YENEEA. In nucleotides, the CDR3 is TGTGCCAGCAGTCGGGACCCGAGCTCCTACAATGAGCAGTACTTC. Translating it yields CASSRDPSSYNEQYF.

This clonotype was observed a handful of times. This chain connects TRBV7-2 to TRBJ2-7; 7 bases align to TRBD1. The CDR3 spans 15 residues. The germline CDR1 and CDR2 sequences are SGHTA and FQGNSA. V lost 1 base, J lost 6 bases, and 9 bases stayed unmatched. In DNA form, the CDR3 reads TGTGCCAGCAGCTTAGATTCCAGGGGGAATGCCGAGCAGTACTTC. This encodes CASSLDSRGNAEQYF.

CDR3 in DNA: TGCGCCAGCAGTGAGTCGGCTAGCGGGACCTACGAGCAGTTCTTC. Residues: CASSESASGTYEQFF. The V gene is TRBV10-1, the J gene TRBJ2-1, with TRBD2 identical over 9 bases. CDR1 is WNHNN and CDR2 is SYGVQD in the germline V gene (reference sequence). V trimming: 0 bases; J trimming: 10 bases; junction bases outside the gene matches: 7. This CDR3 has 15 residues.

The chain links TRBV29-1 to TRBJ2-2, with a tentative D call TRBD1 (5 bases). The length of the CDR3 is 13 residues. Germline loops: CDR1 SQVTM, CDR2 ANQGSEA. V shed 4 bases and J shed 2 bases, with 8 bases lying between them. CDR3 residues: CSVGQGNTGELFF. DNA of the CDR3: TGCAGCGTTGGCCAGGGCAACACCGGGGAGCTGTTTTTT.

This chain uses TRBV28 with TRBJ2-4, with 15 bases identical to TRBD2. The V gene's germline CDR1 is MDHEN and CDR2 SYDVKM. The CDR3 has 18 residues. V trimming: 3 bases; J trimming: 0 bases; junction bases outside the gene matches: 3. CDR3 sequence (DNA): TGTGCCAGCAGTTTCGGACTAGCGGGAGGGGGAGCCAAAAACATTCAGTACTTC. It encodes CASSFGLAGGGAKNIQYF.

V gene TRBV15 combines with J gene TRBJ2-7, with 11 nucleotides matching TRBD2. V shed 1 base and J 1 base; nucleotides not matched to a gene: 0. CDR1 is LNHNV, CDR2 YYDKDF, per germline (reference sequence). The CDR3 covers 15 residues. CDR3 residues: CATSRGLAGSYEQYF. CDR3 nucleotide sequence: TGTGCCACCAGCAGAGGACTAGCGGGATCCTACGAGCAGTACTTC.

As to this clonotype: A much more abundant neighbour one base away suggests this may be a read error. The chain employs TRBV20-1 and TRBJ2-1, with 12 bases identical to TRBD1. CDR3 length: 15 amino acids. Germline V gene lookup returns CDR1 DFQATT and CDR2 SNEGSKA (reference sequence). The CDR3 DNA is TGCTGTGCTGAACGCTCGGGACAGGGGGCCGGTGAGCAGTTCTTC. This encodes CCAERSGQGAGEQFF.

This chain links TRBV9 with TRBJ1-6; D unresolved. Germline V CDR1 and CDR2: SGDLS, YYNGEE. V lost 0 bases to trimming and J lost 0 bases, with 13 bases between them. The CDR3 has 18 residues. The CDR3 DNA is TGTGCCAGCAGCGTAGAACCGGCGATGAGCTCCTATAATTCACCCCTCCACTTT. Translated, it gives CASSVEPAMSSYNSPLHF.

This rearrangement joins TRBV15 to TRBJ1-2, with D possibly TRBD1 on 5 matching bases. Per germline, CDR1 LNHNV and CDR2 YYDKDF (reference sequence). With 0 bases removed from V and 7 bases from J, the gap between germline ends came to 12 bases. This CDR3 spans 14 amino acids. The CDR3 here is CATSRDLGESGYTF. Written as DNA, the CDR3 is TGTGCCACCAGCAGAGACCTAGGGGAGTCTGGCTACACCTTC.

This clonotype was counted only a few times. The V gene is TRBV2, the J gene TRBJ1-1; no definite D call. This CDR3 has 13 amino acids. Germline assignment: CDR1 SNHLY and CDR2 FYNNEI. V dropped 2 bases and J dropped 10 bases, with 14 bases sitting between them. CDR3 loop: CASSEMSNRGAFF. The CDR3 DNA sequence: TGTGCCAGCAGTGAAATGTCGAACCGTGGAGCTTTCTTT.

The V call is TRBV27, the J call TRBJ2-2; the match to TRBD2 covers 9 bases. Germline assignment: CDR1 MNHEY and CDR2 SMNVEV (reference sequence). This CDR3 contains 17 residues. V was pared by 8 bases and J by 2 bases, with 12 bases of the junction left unmatched. The CDR3 sequence is CASGSRAGGVNTGELFF. The DNA for the CDR3 is TGTGCCAGCGGCAGCAGAGCGGGGGGAGTCAACACCGGGGAGCTGTTTTTT.

The DNA for the CDR3 is TGTGCCAGCAGTTCTGAGCGGGGGGGCCTCTCCAATGAGCAGTTCTTC. This translates into CASSSERGGLSNEQFF. The rearrangement joins TRBV27 to TRBJ2-1; 10 bases match TRBD2. V shed 4 bases, J shed 6 bases, and the junction held 9 bases outside the gene matches. The CDR3 is made up of 16 amino acids. Looked up from germline, CDR1 is MNHEY and CDR2 is SMNVEV (reference sequence).